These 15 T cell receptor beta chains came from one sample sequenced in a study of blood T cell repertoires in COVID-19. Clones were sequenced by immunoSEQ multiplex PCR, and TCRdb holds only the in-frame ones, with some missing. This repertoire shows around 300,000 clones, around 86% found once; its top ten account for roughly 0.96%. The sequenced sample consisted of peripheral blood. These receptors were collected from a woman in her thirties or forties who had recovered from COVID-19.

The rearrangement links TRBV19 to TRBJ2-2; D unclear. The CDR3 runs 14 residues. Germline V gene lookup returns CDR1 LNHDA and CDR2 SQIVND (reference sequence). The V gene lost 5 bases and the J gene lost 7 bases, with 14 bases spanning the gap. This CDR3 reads CASSPGSQGGELFF. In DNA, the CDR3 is TGTGCCAGTAGTCCCGGGTCCCAAGGCGGGGAGCTGTTTTTT.

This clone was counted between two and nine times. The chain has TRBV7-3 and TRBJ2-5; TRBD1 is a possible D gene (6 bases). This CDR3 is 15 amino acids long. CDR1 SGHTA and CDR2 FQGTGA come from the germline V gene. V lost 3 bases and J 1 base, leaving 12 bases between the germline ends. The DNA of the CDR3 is TGTGCCAGCAGCTTGGGGGCGAGGGTCCAAGAGACCCAGTACTTC. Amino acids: CASSLGARVQETQYF.

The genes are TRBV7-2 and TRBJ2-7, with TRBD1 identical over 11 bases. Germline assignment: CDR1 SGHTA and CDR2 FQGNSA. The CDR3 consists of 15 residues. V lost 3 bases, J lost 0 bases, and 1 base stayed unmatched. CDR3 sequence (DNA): TGTGCCAGCAGCTTGGACAGGGGGCGCTCCTACGAGCAGTACTTC. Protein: CASSLDRGRSYEQYF.

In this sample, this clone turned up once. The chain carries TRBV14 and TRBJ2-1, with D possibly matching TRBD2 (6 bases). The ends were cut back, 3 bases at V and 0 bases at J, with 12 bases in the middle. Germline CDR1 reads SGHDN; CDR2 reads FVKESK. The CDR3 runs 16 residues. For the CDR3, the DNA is TGTGCCAGCAGCCATTGGGGGACTTACTCCTACAATGAGCAGTTCTTC. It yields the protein CASSHWGTYSYNEQFF.

CDR3 nucleotides: TGTGCCAGCAGCTTATTACAAAGTAACACCGGGGAGCTGTTTTTT. Protein: CASSLLQSNTGELFF. The chain carries TRBV7-2 and TRBJ2-2; D is uncertain. CDR1 is SGHTA and CDR2 is FQGNSA in the germline V gene. The V end lost 2 bases, the J end lost 2 bases, and 9 bases lay between the germline ends. The CDR3 is 15 residues long.

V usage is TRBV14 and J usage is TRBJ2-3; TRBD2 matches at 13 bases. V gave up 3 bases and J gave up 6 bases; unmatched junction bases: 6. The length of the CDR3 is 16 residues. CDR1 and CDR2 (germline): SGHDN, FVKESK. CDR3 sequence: CASSQAGLAGLDTQYF. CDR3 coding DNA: TGTGCCAGCAGCCAGGCGGGACTAGCGGGACTGGATACGCAGTATTTT.

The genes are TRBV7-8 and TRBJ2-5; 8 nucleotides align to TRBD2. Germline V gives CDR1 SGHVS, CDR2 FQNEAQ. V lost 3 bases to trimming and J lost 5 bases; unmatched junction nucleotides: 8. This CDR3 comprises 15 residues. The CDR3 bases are TGTGCCAGCAGCTTTAGGCCGGGACTAGGGGAGACCCAGTACTTC. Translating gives CASSFRPGLGETQYF.

In nucleotides, the CDR3 is TGCGCCAGCAGCCCGGACAGGGGGCAAAGCACAGATACGCAGTATTTT. Translated, it gives CASSPDRGQSTDTQYF. The chain recombines TRBV10-1 with TRBJ2-3, with TRBD1 matching over 11 bases. The junction had 5 bases not matched to a gene; V was cut back by 6 bases and J by 0 bases. The CDR3 contains 16 residues. Germline CDR1 is WNHNN and CDR2 is SYGVQD (reference sequence).

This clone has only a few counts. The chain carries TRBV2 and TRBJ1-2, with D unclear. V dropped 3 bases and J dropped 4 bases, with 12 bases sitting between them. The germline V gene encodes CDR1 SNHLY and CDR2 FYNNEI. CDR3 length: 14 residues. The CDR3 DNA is TGTGCCAGCAGTGATGGACTTACCCGCTATGGCTACACCTTC. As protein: CASSDGLTRYGYTF.

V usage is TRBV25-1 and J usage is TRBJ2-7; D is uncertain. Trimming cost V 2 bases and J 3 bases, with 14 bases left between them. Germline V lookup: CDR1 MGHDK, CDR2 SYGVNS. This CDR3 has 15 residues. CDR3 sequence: CASSEGWSLGYEQYF. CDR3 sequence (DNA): TGTGCCAGCAGTGAAGGGTGGAGTTTGGGCTACGAGCAGTACTTC.

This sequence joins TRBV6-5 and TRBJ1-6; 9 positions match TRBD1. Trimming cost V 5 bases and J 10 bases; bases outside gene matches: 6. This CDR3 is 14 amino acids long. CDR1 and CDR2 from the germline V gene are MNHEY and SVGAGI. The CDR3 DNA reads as TGTGCCAGCAGTCGGACAGGGGAAGGATCACCCCTCCACTTT. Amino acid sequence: CASSRTGEGSPLHF.

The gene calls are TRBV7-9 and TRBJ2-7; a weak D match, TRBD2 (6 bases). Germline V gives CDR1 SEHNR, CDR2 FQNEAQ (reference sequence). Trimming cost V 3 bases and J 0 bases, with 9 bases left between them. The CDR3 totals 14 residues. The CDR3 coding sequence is TGTGCCAGCAGCTTTTCCGGGGGCTCCTACGAGCAGTACTTC. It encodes CASSFSGGSYEQYF.

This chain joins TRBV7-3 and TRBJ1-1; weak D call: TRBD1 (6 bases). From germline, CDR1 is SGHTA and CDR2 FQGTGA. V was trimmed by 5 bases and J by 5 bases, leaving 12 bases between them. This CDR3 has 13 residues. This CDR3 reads CASSQGGATEAFF. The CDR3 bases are TGTGCCAGCAGCCAAGGGGGAGCAACTGAAGCTTTCTTT.

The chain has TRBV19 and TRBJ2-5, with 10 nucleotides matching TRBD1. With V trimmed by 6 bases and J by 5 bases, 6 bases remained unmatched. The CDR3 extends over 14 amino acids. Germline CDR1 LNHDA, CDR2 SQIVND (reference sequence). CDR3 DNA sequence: TGTGCCAGTAGGCAGACAGGGGGCGGGGAGACCCAGTACTTC. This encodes CASRQTGGGETQYF.

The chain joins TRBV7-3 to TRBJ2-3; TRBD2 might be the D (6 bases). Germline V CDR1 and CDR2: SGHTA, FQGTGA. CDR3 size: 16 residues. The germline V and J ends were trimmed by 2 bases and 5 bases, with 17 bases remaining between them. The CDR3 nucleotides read TGTGCCAGCAGCTTATTCGGAGCGGGTGGTGGAGATACGCAGTATTTT. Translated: CASSLFGAGGGDTQYF.